The next 12 T cell receptor beta chains were all read from a single sample in a study of cytomegalovirus exposure and HLA in healthy donors. With 60 Vbeta and 13 Jbeta primers, the PCR was carried out. TCRdb keeps only in-frame clones here, not all; method: immunoSEQ multiplex PCR. The data hold about 170,000 clones, with 80% to 85% observed a single time. Input material: PBMCs. The source of these receptors is a boy between 2 and 10 years old in good health and CMV-seronegative.

In this sample, this clone turned up a few times. This chain connects TRBV29-1 to TRBJ2-1; unclear D gene. The CDR3 covers 12 residues. Germline CDR1 is SQVTM and CDR2 is ANQGSEA. Deletions cut 1 base from V and 15 bases from J, with 16 bases between. As DNA, the CDR3 is TGCAGCGTTGAAGTTTTTATTAAGTTGAGGTTCTTC. Protein sequence: CSVEVFIKLRFF.

Only a few counts were recorded for this clone. The chain combines TRBV6-6 with TRBJ2-7, with 7 nucleotides matching TRBD2. The CDR3 sequence is 14 residues long. CDR1 is MNHNY and CDR2 is SVGAGI in the germline V gene (reference sequence). Trimming took 5 bases from V and 0 from J; bases not matched to a gene: 4. Written as DNA, the CDR3 is TGTGCCAGCAGTGGGGGGGTGGACTCCTACGAGCAGTACTTC. As protein: CASSGGVDSYEQYF.

V is TRBV7-9 and J is TRBJ1-2, with 8 bases aligning to TRBD1. Germline V gene lookup returns CDR1 SEHNR and CDR2 FQNEAQ (reference sequence). The J segment lost 2 bases and the V segment lost 5 bases, leaving 16 bases of the junction unmatched. This CDR3 has 18 residues. The DNA for the CDR3 is TGTGCCAGCAGCCACAGAGCGCCGGACAGGGTAAACAACTATGGCTACACCTTC. This sequence encodes CASSHRAPDRVNNYGYTF.

The chain carries TRBV7-2 and TRBJ2-5; 7 bases agree with TRBD2. Germline CDR1 SGHTA, CDR2 FQGNSA. The CDR3 has 15 amino acids. The J segment lost 2 bases and the V segment lost 1 base, leaving 4 bases of the junction unmatched. CDR3: CASSLGLAQQETQYF. The CDR3 DNA reads as TGTGCCAGCAGCTTAGGACTAGCCCAACAAGAGACCCAGTACTTC.

The chain's CDR3 is CSARGVQGEATNEKLFF. CDR3 nucleotides: TGCAGCGCCAGGGGTGTACAGGGAGAAGCAACTAATGAAAAACTGTTTTTT. This rearrangement joins TRBV29-1 to TRBJ1-4; D may be TRBD1 (6 bases). CDR3 length equals 17 residues. The germline V and J ends were trimmed by 7 bases and 0 bases, with 21 bases remaining between them. Germline CDR1 and CDR2: SQVTM and ANQGSEA.

This rearrangement joins TRBV7-2 to TRBJ1-3; D is possibly TRBD1 (5 bases). The germline V gene encodes CDR1 SGHTA and CDR2 FQGNSA. The CDR3 sequence is 15 residues long. Between the trimmed V and J ends, which lost 2 bases and 4 bases, there was a span of 12 bases. CDR3 coding DNA: TGTGCCAGCAGCTTAAGTGGGGGGTCCGGAAACACCATATATTTT. It is translated as CASSLSGGSGNTIYF.

Only one count was recorded for this clone. The chain recombines TRBV21-1 with TRBJ2-5; TRBD1 reflects the table's D call only, with no check against the DNA. TRBV21-1 is labeled a pseudogene. The CDR3 is 13 residues long. The CDR3 DNA reads as TGTGCCAGCAGCAAAGACAGGGGAGAGACCCAGTACTTC. It codes for CASSKDRGETQYF.

This clone was found a few times. This same CDR3 is encoded by further DNA sequences in the sample. The genes are TRBV5-1 and TRBJ2-7; 13 bases are a match to TRBD2. Germline V gives CDR1 SGHRS, CDR2 YFSETQ. The ends lost 4 bases at V and 3 bases at J; junction bases unmatched: 4. The CDR3 consists of 15 residues. The CDR3 reads CASSLGTSGIYEQYF. The CDR3 coding sequence is TGCGCCAGCAGCCTTGGGACTAGCGGGATCTACGAGCAGTACTTC.

In this sample, this clone turned up a few times. The CDR3 DNA reads TGTGCCAGCAGTTTCTCCCGAGAGGGCTATGGCTACACCTTC. The encoded protein is CASSFSREGYGYTF. The chain links TRBV6-6 to TRBJ1-2; D unresolved. The V gene lost 4 bases and the J gene lost 4 bases, with 13 bases spanning the gap. The CDR3 runs 14 residues. Per germline, CDR1 MNHNY and CDR2 SVGAGI (reference sequence).

This clone was found a few times. This chain uses TRBV4-1 with TRBJ1-5; D remains ambiguous. The germline V and J ends were trimmed by 2 bases and 4 bases, with 6 bases remaining between them. Germline V gene lookup returns CDR1 MGHRA and CDR2 YSYEKL. The CDR3 length is 13 residues. CDR3 bases: TGCGCCAGCAGCCAAACACCTAATCAGCCCCAGCATTTT. Translated, it gives CASSQTPNQPQHF.

V is TRBV6-5 and J is TRBJ1-1, with 7 bases lining up with TRBD1. V shed 0 bases and J 6 bases; nucleotides not matched to a gene: 10. This CDR3 comprises 16 residues. Germline V gene lookup returns CDR1 MNHEY and CDR2 SVGAGI. CDR3 loop: CASSYSLDRPWAEAFF. The DNA of the CDR3 is TGTGCCAGCAGTTACTCCTTGGACAGGCCGTGGGCTGAAGCTTTCTTT.

The rearrangement joins TRBV5-4 to TRBJ2-5; 10 bases agree with TRBD1. The CDR3 totals 15 residues. Germline V gives CDR1 SGHNT, CDR2 YYREEE (reference sequence). The V segment lost 4 bases and the J segment 4 bases; nucleotides outside the gene matches: 7. CDR3 nucleotides: TGTGCCAGCAGCCCAGGGGACAGGGGCACAGAGACCCAGTACTTC. It codes for CASSPGDRGTETQYF. The whole variable domain, remainder taken from reference TRBV5-4 and TRBJ2-5, is ETGVTQSPTHLIKTRGQQVTLRCSSQSGHNTVSWYQQALGQGPQFIFQYYREEENGRGNFPPRFSGLQFPNYSSELNVNALELDDSALYLCASSPGDRGTETQYFGPGTRLLVL.